Following are 32 T cell receptor beta chains from one sample sequenced in a study of blood T cell repertoires in COVID-19. Clones were read by immunoSEQ multiplex PCR, and TCRdb kept only the in-frame ones, dropping some. The table shows some 67,000 clones, with around 87% occurring only once. The source material was peripheral blood. All receptors come from a man aged 50-60 years with active COVID-19.

This clone was picked up one time. The chain combines TRBV7-8 with TRBJ2-5, with 7 positions matching TRBD1. The CDR3 sequence is 14 residues long. J lost 1 base, V lost 6 bases, and 5 bases had no gene match. Germline CDR1 SGHVS, CDR2 FQNEAQ. The CDR3 is CASRRDRAQETQYF. As DNA, the CDR3 is TGTGCCAGCAGGCGAGACAGGGCCCAAGAGACCCAGTACTTC.

The chain has TRBV5-1 and TRBJ2-7; weak D call: TRBD2 (7 bases). Looked up from germline, CDR1 is SGHRS and CDR2 is YFSETQ. The CDR3 is 16 residues long. V was cut by 0 bases and J by 5 bases, with 18 bases left in between. DNA of the CDR3: TGCGCCAGCAGCTTGGTGGGCTTACCGGGGGGCAACGAGCAGTACTTC. Translation gives CASSLVGLPGGNEQYF. The full variable domain, its missing parts supplied by reference TRBV5-1 and TRBJ2-7, is KAGVTQTPRYLIKTRGQQVTLSCSPISGHRSVSWYQQTPGQGLQFLFEYFSETQRNKGNFPGRFSGRQFSNSRSEMNVSTLELGDSALYLCASSLVGLPGGNEQYFGPGTRLTVT.

By sample share, this clone is medium-sized. This chain connects TRBV10-1 to TRBJ2-7, with no clear D. This CDR3 has 15 residues. V was clipped by 5 bases and J by 2 bases, with 16 bases between them. Germline loops: CDR1 WNHNN, CDR2 SYGVQD (reference sequence). CDR3 in amino acids: CASSSANDKTYEQYF. CDR3 DNA sequence: TGCGCCAGCAGTTCGGCGAACGACAAAACCTACGAGCAGTACTTC.

The gene calls are TRBV9 and TRBJ1-3; no clear D gene. The ends were cut back, 0 bases at V and 0 bases at J, with 13 bases in the middle. The CDR3 consists of 17 residues. Germline CDR1 and CDR2: SGDLS and YYNGEE. CDR3 bases: TGTGCCAGCAGCGTAGATATCCACCCTAGCTCTGGAAACACCATATATTTT. It yields the protein CASSVDIHPSSGNTIYF.

The chain is built from TRBV18 and TRBJ1-1; TRBD1 agrees at 8 bases. The J segment lost 3 bases and the V segment lost 3 bases, leaving 0 bases of the junction unmatched. CDR3 size: 13 residues. Germline lookup yields CDR1 KGHSH and CDR2 LQKENI. The CDR3 DNA follows: TGTGCCAGCTCACCGACAGGGGACACTGAAGCTTTCTTT. This gives the protein CASSPTGDTEAFF. The variable domain in full, completed from reference TRBV18 and TRBJ1-1, reads NAGVMQNPRHLVRRRGQEARLRCSPMKGHSHVYWYRQLPEEGLKFMVYLQKENIIDESGMPKERFSAEFPKEGPSILRIQQVVRGDSAAYFCASSPTGDTEAFFGQGTRLTVV.

CDR3 region: CASSPDRNSGNTIYF. CDR3 DNA sequence: TGTGCCAGCTCACCGGACAGAAACTCTGGAAACACCATATATTTT. The chain links TRBV3-1 (or the pseudogene TRBV3-2) to TRBJ1-3, with a weak D call TRBD1 (6 bases). Trimming shortened V by 8 bases and J by 0 bases, and 14 bases separated the two germline ends. The CDR3 totals 15 residues. Looked up from germline, CDR1 is LGHDT and CDR2 is YNNKEL (reference sequence).

This chain uses TRBV11-3 with TRBJ1-1; D ambiguous. This CDR3 spans 14 amino acids. Germline CDR1 reads SGHNT; CDR2 reads YENEEA. Trimming removed 1 base at V and 3 bases at J, with 9 bases between. The DNA of the CDR3 is TGTGCCAGCAGCTTAGTCGGTGTGGACACTGAAGCTTTCTTT. This translates into CASSLVGVDTEAFF.

The table lists this clone with a count of one. This chain connects TRBV20-1 to TRBJ2-5; D is uncertain. Trimming removed 3 bases at V and 0 bases at J, with 5 bases between. Germline CDR1 is DFQATT and CDR2 is SNEGSKA (reference sequence). This CDR3 comprises 12 residues. The CDR3: CSASLYQETQYF. CDR3 nucleotides: TGCAGTGCTAGTTTATACCAAGAGACCCAGTACTTC.

The chain joins TRBV28 to TRBJ1-1; D is ambiguous. CDR3 length: 14 amino acids. V lost 6 bases to trimming and J lost 0 bases, with 11 bases between them. Germline V gene data show CDR1 as MDHEN and CDR2 as SYDVKM. For the CDR3, the DNA is TGTGCCAGCAGCGAGAACGCGATGAACACTGAAGCTTTCTTT. Translated: CASSENAMNTEAFF.

The chain has TRBV11-1 and TRBJ2-1; 7 bases line up with TRBD2. With 6 bases clipped from V and 10 bases from J, the junction kept 12 bases outside the gene matches. Germline values: CDR1 SGHAT, CDR2 FQDESV (reference sequence). The CDR3 is 14 amino acids. In DNA form, the CDR3 reads TGTGCCAGCAGTTTTTCTCGGACTAGTTCCGAGCAGTTCTTC. Its protein is CASSFSRTSSEQFF.

The chain is built from TRBV2 and TRBJ1-1, with D perhaps matching TRBD1 (5 bases). The CDR3 runs to 14 residues. CDR1 SNHLY and CDR2 FYNNEI come from the germline V gene. Trimming pared 7 bases from V and 3 bases from J, leaving 15 bases between. CDR3 residues: CASIESAQDTEAFF. The CDR3 DNA reads as TGTGCCAGCATCGAAAGTGCACAGGACACTGAAGCTTTCTTT. The variable domain in full, with the rest retrieved from reference TRBV2 and TRBJ1-1, is EPEVTQTPSHQVTQMGQEVILRCVPISNHLYFYWYRQILGQKVEFLVSFYNNEISEKSEIFDDQFSVERPDGSNFTLKIRSTKLEDSAMYFCASIESAQDTEAFFGQGTRLTVV.

The chain uses TRBV5-1 and TRBJ2-6; 8 bases are a match to TRBD1. V was clipped by 0 bases and J by 4 bases; unmatched bases: 12. The CDR3 consists of 19 residues. Germline CDR1 SGHRS, CDR2 YFSETQ. Here the CDR3 DNA reads TGCGCCAGCAGCTTGGGTTCAGGGGGCTCGCTGTCCGGGGCCAACGTCCTGACTTTC. This encodes CASSLGSGGSLSGANVLTF. The entire variable domain, with the rest obtained from reference TRBV5-1 and TRBJ2-6, is as follows: KAGVTQTPRYLIKTRGQQVTLSCSPISGHRSVSWYQQTPGQGLQFLFEYFSETQRNKGNFPGRFSGRQFSNSRSEMNVSTLELGDSALYLCASSLGSGGSLSGANVLTFGAGSRLTVL.

The chain links TRBV27 to TRBJ2-7; D possibly corresponds to TRBD1 (6 bases). In germline, CDR1 is MNHEY, CDR2 SMNVEV (reference sequence). The V gene lost 3 bases and the J gene lost 2 bases, with 14 bases spanning the gap. The CDR3 has 15 amino acids. Here the CDR3 DNA reads TGTGCCAGCAGTTTTAGGCAGGGGCGAACCTACGAGCAGTACTTC. This encodes CASSFRQGRTYEQYF.

The chain is built from TRBV4-2 and TRBJ2-1; D gene unclear. Trimming took off 4 bases at V and 1 base at J, with 11 bases between the two ends. Germline V lookup: CDR1 LGHNA, CDR2 YNFKEQ. The CDR3 is 15 residues long. The CDR3 is CASSRRVGSYNEQFF. CDR3 in DNA: TGTGCCAGCAGCCGTCGGGTCGGGTCCTACAATGAGCAGTTCTTC.

The sample holds one count of this clone. The chain employs TRBV6-1 and TRBJ2-5; 9 bases match TRBD1. V dropped 1 base and J dropped 4; count of bases not matched to a gene: 7. Germline assignment: CDR1 MNHNS and CDR2 SASEGT. The CDR3 sequence is 16 residues long. The CDR3 here is CASSEVPGQGGETQYF. CDR3 nucleotide sequence: TGTGCCAGCAGTGAAGTCCCGGGACAGGGAGGAGAGACCCAGTACTTC.

J is TRBJ2-1 and V is TRBV27; TRBD2 matches 14 bases. Germline V lookup: CDR1 MNHEY, CDR2 SMNVEV (reference sequence). After removal of 6 bases from V and 8 bases from J, the junction contained 6 bases not matched to a gene. The length of the CDR3 is 15 residues. The CDR3 reads CASSPGTSGSHEQFF. The CDR3 DNA is TGTGCCAGCAGCCCCGGGACTAGCGGGAGCCATGAGCAGTTCTTC.

V is TRBV7-8 and J is TRBJ2-3, with D hard to call. CDR1 SGHVS and CDR2 FQNEAQ come from the germline V gene. This CDR3 comprises 12 residues. The germline V and J ends were trimmed by 7 bases and 11 bases, with 16 bases remaining between them. CDR3 amino acids: CASTREVAQQYF. In DNA form, the CDR3 reads TGTGCCAGCACCCGAGAGGTAGCCCAGCAGTATTTT.

The chain combines TRBV9 with TRBJ1-1; D gene ambiguous. CDR1 is SGDLS and CDR2 is YYNGEE in the germline V gene. Trimming removed 4 bases at V and 0 bases at J, with 10 bases between. The CDR3 extends over 14 amino acids. CDR3 sequence: CASSRHLMNTEAFF. CDR3 coding DNA: TGTGCCAGCAGCCGACACTTAATGAACACTGAAGCTTTCTTT.

The rearrangement uses TRBV6-2 or TRBV6-3 and TRBJ1-5; 10 bases match TRBD1. CDR1 MNHEY and CDR2 SVGEGT come from the germline V gene. The CDR3 length is 15 residues. The trim removed 5 bases at V and 7 bases at J, leaving 8 bases unmatched. CDR3 nucleotide sequence: TGTGCCAGCAGTCCCGGGACAGGGGTAAGGCAGCCCCAGCATTTT. Translation gives CASSPGTGVRQPQHF.

CDR3 region: CSASGGAGVGDTQYF. DNA of the CDR3: TGCAGTGCTAGTGGGGGCGCGGGAGTTGGAGATACGCAGTATTTT. The chain has TRBV20-1 and TRBJ2-3, with a tentative D call TRBD2 (7 bases). The CDR3 is made up of 15 amino acids. CDR1 and CDR2 from the germline V gene are DFQATT and SNEGSKA (reference sequence). Trimming removed 3 bases at V and 5 bases at J, with 18 bases between.

The chain has TRBV5-1 and TRBJ2-7, with TRBD2 matching over 7 bases. Germline trimming cut 4 bases from V and 4 bases from J; bases unmatched to any gene: 11. This CDR3 is 15 amino acids long. Per germline, CDR1 SGHRS and CDR2 YFSETQ. DNA for the CDR3: TGCGCCAGCAGCGTCTCGGGACTACCTTTGTACGAGCAGTACTTC. As protein: CASSVSGLPLYEQYF. The full variable domain, completed using reference TRBV5-1 and TRBJ2-7, is KAGVTQTPRYLIKTRGQQVTLSCSPISGHRSVSWYQQTPGQGLQFLFEYFSETQRNKGNFPGRFSGRQFSNSRSEMNVSTLELGDSALYLCASSVSGLPLYEQYFGPGTRLTVT.

This rearrangement joins TRBV7-9 to TRBJ2-7, with D perhaps TRBD2 (6 bases). The ends were cut back, 3 bases at V and 6 bases at J, with 12 bases in the middle. CDR1 and CDR2 from the germline V gene are SEHNR and FQNEAQ (reference sequence). The CDR3 totals 13 residues. DNA for the CDR3: TGTGCCAGCAGCTTCGCGGGCGGGATCGAGCAGTACTTC. Residues: CASSFAGGIEQYF.

This chain connects TRBV5-1 to TRBJ2-7, with TRBD1 identical over 7 bases. Germline V lookup: CDR1 SGHRS, CDR2 YFSETQ. Trimming took 0 bases from V and 2 from J; bases not matched to a gene: 8. CDR3 length equals 16 residues. The CDR3 DNA reads TGCGCCAGCAGCTTGGCCGGGGACAGTAAGACCTACGAGCAGTACTTC. This translates into CASSLAGDSKTYEQYF.

This chain uses TRBV29-1 with TRBJ2-4; a weak D match, TRBD1 (6 bases). V was pared by 3 bases and J by 3 bases, with 12 bases between. Germline CDR1 reads SQVTM; CDR2 reads ANQGSEA. The length of the CDR3 is 14 residues. CDR3 in amino acids: CSVEPTGLKNIQYF. The CDR3, as DNA: TGCAGCGTTGAGCCAACAGGGCTCAAAAACATTCAGTACTTC.

The chain links TRBV6-5 to TRBJ1-1; unclear D gene. CDR1 MNHEY and CDR2 SVGAGI come from the germline V gene. This CDR3 contains 13 residues. The ends were cut back, 2 bases at V and 1 base at J, with 5 bases in the middle. The CDR3 here is CASSYGGNTEAFF. For the CDR3, the DNA is TGTGCCAGCAGTTACGGAGGGAACACTGAAGCTTTCTTT.

This clone is judged medium-sized. The rearrangement joins TRBV4-2 to TRBJ2-3; no definite D call. This CDR3 region has 13 residues. Per the germline V gene, CDR1 is LGHNA and CDR2 is YNFKEQ. The V gene lost 0 bases and the J gene lost 6 bases, with 7 bases spanning the gap. The CDR3 nucleotides are TGTGCCAGCAGCCAAGATGTGAGGGATACGCAGTATTTT. Translation: CASSQDVRDTQYF.

The chain couples TRBV7-6 to TRBJ2-7; TRBD2 agrees at 7 bases. The CDR3 sequence is 15 residues long. The V segment lost 0 bases and the J segment 6 bases; nucleotides outside the gene matches: 8. The germline CDR1 and CDR2 sequences are SGHVS and FNYEAQ. CDR3 residues: CASSLAVGRESEQYF. CDR3 coding DNA: TGTGCCAGCAGCTTAGCCGTGGGGCGGGAGAGCGAGCAGTACTTC.

Here the CDR3 DNA reads TGTGCCAGTTCCTCGACTAGCGGGAAATCTGGGGCCAACGTCCTGACTTTC. Translated: CASSSTSGKSGANVLTF. The chain employs TRBV18 and TRBJ2-6; 11 positions match TRBD2. CDR3 length equals 17 residues. The J segment lost 1 base and the V segment lost 9 bases, leaving 8 bases of the junction unmatched. CDR1 is KGHSH and CDR2 is LQKENI in the germline V gene.

Details on this clone: No conserved phenylalanine or tryptophan is present at the end of the CDR3, so a read error is the likely explanation. The limits of the CDR3 on the DNA are not certain, so only TCRdb's listed CDR3 is given. The chain combines TRBV18 with TRBJ2-7; the table calls TRBD2, which could not be checked here. Germline V CDR1 and CDR2: KGHSH, LQKENI. The CDR3 extends over 12 residues, inclusive of both ends. CDR3 amino acids: CASSLNQREVRL.

V usage is TRBV27 and J usage is TRBJ1-6; D gene uncertain. The germline gives CDR1 MNHEY, CDR2 SMNVEV (reference sequence). V was cut by 3 bases and J by 2 bases, with 5 bases left in between. The CDR3 extends over 14 amino acids. CDR3 in DNA: TGTGCCAGCAGTTTGGGCGCCTATAATTCACCCCTCCACTTT. The encoded protein is CASSLGAYNSPLHF.

The V gene is TRBV11-2, the J gene TRBJ2-1; TRBD2 aligns across 9 bases. The CDR3 covers 15 residues. V lost 5 bases and J lost 0; bases outside the gene matches: 2. The germline CDR1 and CDR2 sequences are SGHAT and FQNNGV. This chain's CDR3 is CASSPSGTSYNEQFF. The CDR3 DNA is TGTGCCAGCAGCCCTAGCGGGACCTCCTACAATGAGCAGTTCTTC.

The V call is TRBV20-1, the J call TRBJ1-1; D gene ambiguous. Germline CDR1 is DFQATT and CDR2 is SNEGSKA (reference sequence). V was cut by 3 bases and J by 1 base, with 9 bases left in between. The CDR3 covers 13 residues. The CDR3 nucleotides are TGCAGTGCTAGTCCTCCAGGGAACACTGAAGCTTTCTTT. Its protein is CSASPPGNTEAFF.